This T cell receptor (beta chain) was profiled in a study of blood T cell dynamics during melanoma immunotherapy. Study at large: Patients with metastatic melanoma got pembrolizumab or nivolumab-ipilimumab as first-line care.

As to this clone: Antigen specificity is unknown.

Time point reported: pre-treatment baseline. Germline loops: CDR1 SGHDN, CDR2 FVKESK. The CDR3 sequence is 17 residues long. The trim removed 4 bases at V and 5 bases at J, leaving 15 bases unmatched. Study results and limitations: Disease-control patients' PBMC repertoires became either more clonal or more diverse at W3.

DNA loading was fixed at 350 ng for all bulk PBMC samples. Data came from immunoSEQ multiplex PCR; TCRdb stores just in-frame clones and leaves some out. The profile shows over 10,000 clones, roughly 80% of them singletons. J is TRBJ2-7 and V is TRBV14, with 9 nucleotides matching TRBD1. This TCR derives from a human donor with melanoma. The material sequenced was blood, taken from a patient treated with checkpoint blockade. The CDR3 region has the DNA TGTGCCAGCAGCCCGTACCGCCGCCGGGACAGGGTACACGAGCAGTACTTC. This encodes CASSPYRRRDRVHEQYF.